The 29 T cell receptor beta chains given below trace back to one sample, sequenced in a study of T-cell reconstitution after alpha-beta-depleted transplantation in children. Molecular barcoding with unique molecular identifiers was used for the TCRbeta library. TCRdb reprocessed the PCR reads via MiXCR and lists one record per CDR3 protein. The sample lists around 140,000 distinct CDR3 sequences; 8.5% to 10% were seen once. The sequencing here drew on PBMCs, mostly from graft donor cells, taken 180 days after TCRalphabeta/CD19-depleted stem cell transplant. These TCRs come from a female patient aged 2-15 years who had a stem cell transplant for congenital amegakaryocytic thrombocytopenia, so the T cells may come from the graft donor.

V and J are TRBV5-5 and TRBJ2-7; 7 bases align to TRBD2. V trimming: 4 bases; J trimming: 2 bases; junction bases outside the gene matches: 6. This CDR3 comprises 14 residues. Germline V CDR1 and CDR2: SGHKS, YYEKEE (reference sequence). The CDR3 sequence: CASSPGTTTYEQYF. DNA for the CDR3: TGTGCCAGCAGCCCTGGGACTACTACCTACGAGCAGTACTTC.

The genes are TRBV20-1 and TRBJ1-5; unclear D gene. CDR3 size: 14 residues. Trimming removed 3 bases from V and 6 bases from J, with 15 bases in between. Germline CDR1 reads DFQATT; CDR2 reads SNEGSKA (reference sequence). The CDR3 region is CSASLVAVLQPQHF. Written as DNA, the CDR3 is TGCAGTGCTAGTTTGGTGGCAGTTCTTCAGCCCCAGCATTTT.

The table lists this clonotype with a few counts. The chain uses TRBV7-2 and TRBJ2-7; D is undetermined. Trimming stripped 5 bases from V and 0 bases from J, with 17 bases between. The germline gives CDR1 SGHTA, CDR2 FQGNSA. The CDR3 sequence is 16 residues long. The CDR3 sequence is CASSPRRPNPSYEQYF. DNA of the CDR3: TGTGCCAGCAGCCCCCGGAGACCTAATCCCTCCTACGAGCAGTACTTC. Filled out from reference TRBV7-2 and TRBJ2-7, the complete variable domain reads GAGVSQSPSNKVTEKGKDVELRCDPISGHTALYWYRQSLGQGLEFLIYFQGNSAPDKSGLPSDRFSAERTGGSVSTLTIQRTQQEDSAVYLCASSPRRPNPSYEQYFGPGTRLTVT.

This clonotype has ten or more counts. This chain joins TRBV7-2 and TRBJ2-1; weak D call: TRBD2 (6 bases). The length of the CDR3 is 13 residues. Between the trimmed V and J ends, which lost 7 bases and 10 bases, there was a span of 17 bases. Germline CDR1 is SGHTA and CDR2 is FQGNSA. CDR3: CASNRLGNLEQFF. The CDR3 region has the DNA TGTGCCAGCAACCGACTAGGAAATTTAGAGCAGTTCTTC.

This clonotype was counted at least ten times. The chain couples TRBV20-1 to TRBJ1-1; D not resolved. CDR1 and CDR2 (germline): DFQATT, SNEGSKA (reference sequence). Deletions cut 6 bases from V and 5 bases from J, with 19 bases between. This CDR3 has 14 residues. The CDR3 reads CSAPPNSGKTEAFF. In DNA form, the CDR3 reads TGCAGTGCCCCCCCTAATAGTGGGAAGACTGAAGCTTTCTTT.

This clonotype was counted ten times or more. This chain connects TRBV20-1 to TRBJ2-7; D may be TRBD2 (7 bases). CDR3 length: 15 amino acids. The ends were cut back, 5 bases at V and 3 bases at J, with 20 bases in the middle. Germline V gives CDR1 DFQATT, CDR2 SNEGSKA (reference sequence). CDR3 sequence: CSAVGGAASGYEQYF. DNA of the CDR3: TGCAGTGCTGTTGGGGGGGCAGCCTCGGGCTACGAGCAGTACTTC.

V is TRBV5-6 and J is TRBJ2-7; TRBD2 agrees at 8 bases. This CDR3 spans 15 amino acids. Trimming removed 6 bases from V and 1 base from J; junction bases left unmatched: 9. Germline CDR1 reads SGHDT; CDR2 reads YYEEEE. This CDR3 reads CASNGALAGSYEQYF. The CDR3 bases are TGTGCCAGCAACGGAGCGTTAGCGGGGTCCTACGAGCAGTACTTC.

This clonotype came up many times. The chain links TRBV3-1 to TRBJ1-2, with a tentative D call TRBD1 (6 bases). The CDR3 runs to 16 residues. Deletions cut 1 base from V and 7 bases from J, with 19 bases between. The germline CDR1 and CDR2 sequences are LGHDT and YNNKEL (reference sequence). CDR3 protein: CASSQGHLQGSSGYTF. The CDR3 DNA reads TGTGCCAGCAGCCAAGGTCACCTACAGGGCAGTTCTGGCTACACCTTC.

This clonotype appeared a few times. The chain employs TRBV7-9 and TRBJ2-7, with TRBD1 matching over 7 bases. Germline V lookup: CDR1 SEHNR, CDR2 FQNEAQ (reference sequence). CDR3 length: 14 amino acids. V lost 5 bases to trimming and J lost 4 bases; unmatched junction nucleotides: 8. The CDR3 sequence is CASSLPGQSYEQYF. DNA for the CDR3: TGTGCCAGCAGCCTGCCGGGACAGAGTTACGAGCAGTACTTC.

This clonotype was counted many times. V and J are TRBV10-3 and TRBJ2-5; the D gene is possibly TRBD1 (5 bases). The length of the CDR3 is 12 residues. Trimming cost V 3 bases and J 5 bases, with 7 bases left between them. Germline-derived CDR1 and CDR2 are ENHRY and SYGVKD. The CDR3 nucleotides are TGTGCCATCAGTGACTCAGGGGAGACCCAGTACTTC. Translation: CAISDSGETQYF.

This clonotype was recorded a few times. The CDR3, as DNA: TGCAGTGCTACGGGACTGGCGGATCAGCCCCAGCATTTT. It codes for CSATGLADQPQHF. This chain connects TRBV20-1 to TRBJ1-5; D may be TRBD1 (5 bases). The germline V gene has CDR1 DFQATT and CDR2 SNEGSKA (reference sequence). V was pared by 4 bases and J by 5 bases, with 12 bases between. The CDR3 consists of 13 residues.

This clonotype came up many times. The chain carries TRBV5-1 and TRBJ2-3; 7 bases fit TRBD1. V gave up 4 bases and J gave up 0 bases; unmatched junction bases: 2. Germline CDR1 and CDR2: SGHRS and YFSETQ. The length of the CDR3 is 14 residues. This CDR3 is CASSKGQSTDTQYF. The CDR3 DNA sequence: TGCGCCAGCAGCAAGGGACAGAGCACAGATACGCAGTATTTT.

This clonotype has at least ten counts. This chain joins TRBV5-1 and TRBJ2-1; D is undetermined. Trimming took 0 bases from V and 8 from J, leaving 12 bases between them. CDR1 SGHRS and CDR2 YFSETQ come from the germline V gene. This CDR3 has 14 amino acids. The CDR3 here is CASSLAFPTDEQFF. CDR3 nucleotides: TGCGCCAGCAGCTTGGCTTTCCCTACGGATGAGCAGTTCTTC.

This clonotype was observed many times. J is TRBJ2-2 and V is TRBV20-1; D uncertain. Deletions cut 6 bases from V and 5 bases from J, with 13 bases between. The CDR3 runs to 13 residues. Per germline, CDR1 DFQATT and CDR2 SNEGSKA (reference sequence). The CDR3 DNA is TGCAGTGCCCCCCAATCGGATACCGGGGAGCTGTTTTTT. Translated: CSAPQSDTGELFF.

This clonotype was detected only a few times. The V and J genes are TRBV4-3 and TRBJ1-1, with D tentatively TRBD1 (5 bases). Trimming shortened V by 0 bases and J by 3 bases, and 14 bases separated the two germline ends. Germline CDR1 is LGHNA and CDR2 is YSLEER. The CDR3 extends over 16 amino acids. In DNA form, the CDR3 reads TGCGCCAGCAGCCAAGATTATAGGGGTCCTGACACTGAAGCTTTCTTT. Its protein product is CASSQDYRGPDTEAFF.

Turning to this clonotype: This may arise from a read error, as a much more abundant clone is one base away. The chain recombines TRBV7-2 with TRBJ1-2; D might be TRBD1 (5 bases). CDR3 length: 14 amino acids. Per germline, CDR1 SGHTA and CDR2 FQGNSA. Deletions cut 5 bases from V and 2 bases from J, with 12 bases between. This CDR3 reads CASSTHRGNYGYTF. CDR3 coding DNA: TGTGCCAGCAGCACACACCGGGGCAACTATGGCTACACCTTC.

Remarks on this clonotype: Possible read error: a much larger clone is one base away. V usage is TRBV3-1 and J usage is TRBJ2-5; D unclear. The CDR3 runs 13 residues. Germline lookup yields CDR1 LGHDT and CDR2 YNNKEL (reference sequence). In nucleotides, the CDR3 is TGTGCCAGCAGCCAAGAAGCCCAGGAGACCCGGTACTTC. Translated: CASSQEAQETRYF.

The rearrangement links TRBV7-9 to TRBJ2-2; unclear D gene. Germline V gene sequence: CDR1 SEHNR, CDR2 FQNEAQ (reference sequence). The CDR3 has 15 amino acids. Trimming stripped 5 bases from V and 6 bases from J, with 16 bases between. The CDR3 DNA reads as TGTGCCAGCAGCCATTTTTTCGGCTCCGCCGGGGAGCTGTTTTTT. Protein sequence: CASSHFFGSAGELFF.

This clonotype was counted at least ten times. This rearrangement joins TRBV30 to TRBJ2-5, with 7 bases matching TRBD2. The CDR3 runs 14 residues. J was trimmed by 3 bases and V by 0 bases; bases with no gene match: 4. Germline V gives CDR1 GTSNPN, CDR2 SVGIG (reference sequence). The chain's CDR3 is CAWSVGLAEETQYF. CDR3 bases: TGTGCCTGGAGTGTTGGGCTAGCGGAAGAGACCCAGTACTTC.

The gene calls are TRBV12-3 or TRBV12-4 and TRBJ1-1; D is perhaps TRBD1 (5 bases). The germline V and J ends were trimmed by 1 base and 3 bases, with 9 bases remaining between them. The CDR3 covers 14 residues. In DNA, the CDR3 is TGTGCCAGCAGTTTAGAGTGGGGGGACACTGAAGCTTTCTTT. This encodes CASSLEWGDTEAFF.

J is TRBJ1-5 and V is TRBV30; D ambiguous. The CDR3 loop spans 13 amino acids. CDR1 is GTSNPN, CDR2 SVGIG, per germline (reference sequence). V was trimmed by 2 bases and J by 5 bases, leaving 10 bases between them. This CDR3 reads CAWSFSGDQPQHF. The CDR3 nucleotides read TGTGCCTGGAGTTTTTCCGGGGATCAGCCCCAGCATTTT.

This clonotype occurred many times. The chain links TRBV15 to TRBJ1-2, with D perhaps TRBD1 (6 bases). Germline V gene sequence: CDR1 LNHNV, CDR2 YYDKDF (reference sequence). V was trimmed by 5 bases and J by 8 bases, leaving 15 bases between them. The CDR3 spans 13 residues. The CDR3 nucleotides read TGTGCCACCAGCGGTTATTACAGGGACGGCTACACCTTC. It yields the protein CATSGYYRDGYTF. The whole variable domain, filled in from reference TRBV15 and TRBJ1-2, reads DAMVIQNPRYQVTQFGKPVTLSCSQTLNHNVMYWYQQKSSQAPKLLFHYYDKDFNNEADTPDNFQSRRPNTSFCFLDIRSPGLGDTAMYLCATSGYYRDGYTFGSGTRLTVV.

This clonotype was observed at least ten times. The V and J genes are TRBV19 and TRBJ1-1; D not resolved. CDR1 and CDR2 from the germline V gene are LNHDA and SQIVND (reference sequence). With 3 bases removed from V and 5 bases from J, the gap between germline ends came to 10 bases. This CDR3 is 13 amino acids long. Here the CDR3 DNA reads TGTGCCAGTAGTATGCGGGAGATTACTGAAGCTTTCTTT. Amino acids: CASSMREITEAFF.

This clonotype appeared many times. CDR3 DNA sequence: TGTGCCAGCAGTTTAGTCCACGGGGGCAATGAGCAGTTCTTC. This gives the protein CASSLVHGGNEQFF. The gene calls are TRBV12-3 or TRBV12-4 and TRBJ2-1, with D possibly being TRBD2 (6 bases). This CDR3 has 14 amino acids. V was pared by 1 base and J by 6 bases, with 10 bases between.

This clonotype was seen at least ten times. The chain joins TRBV20-1 to TRBJ2-2; maybe TRBD2 (7 bases). Trimming stripped 6 bases from V and 4 bases from J, with 18 bases between. This CDR3 has 15 amino acids. Germline CDR1 reads DFQATT; CDR2 reads SNEGSKA (reference sequence). The CDR3 sequence is CSAEVGGPGTGELFF. The CDR3 DNA reads TGCAGTGCCGAAGTCGGGGGGCCGGGCACCGGGGAGCTGTTTTTT.

This clonotype was seen ten or more times. J is TRBJ2-2 and V is TRBV20-1; no definite D call. This CDR3 comprises 13 residues. Trimming cost V 7 bases and J 2 bases, with 11 bases left between them. In germline, CDR1 is DFQATT, CDR2 SNEGSKA (reference sequence). Here the CDR3 DNA reads TGCAGTGTGGTGGCTACCAACACCGGGGAGCTGTTTTTT. It yields the protein CSVVATNTGELFF.

This clonotype was counted only a few times. This sequence joins TRBV6-2 or TRBV6-3 and TRBJ1-5; possibly TRBD1 for D (5 bases). Per germline, CDR1 MNHEY and CDR2 SVGEGT. Between the trimmed V and J ends, which lost 0 bases and 0 bases, there was a span of 18 bases. The CDR3 extends over 19 amino acids. CDR3 protein: CASSYSMAGTAYSNQPQHF. The CDR3 nucleotides read TGTGCCAGCAGTTACTCGATGGCCGGGACGGCTTATAGCAATCAGCCCCAGCATTTT.

In this sample, this clonotype turned up many times. This sequence joins TRBV15 and TRBJ2-3, with D perhaps matching TRBD2 (6 bases). Germline V CDR1 and CDR2: LNHNV, YYDKDF (reference sequence). This CDR3 region has 12 residues. V shed 4 bases and J shed 5 bases, with 7 bases lying between them. CDR3 coding DNA: TGTGCCACCAGCAAGGGACTAGATACGCAGTATTTT. Its protein is CATSKGLDTQYF.

In its sample, this clonotype was seen many times. This chain uses TRBV10-3 with TRBJ2-3; D gene ambiguous. Per the germline V gene, CDR1 is ENHRY and CDR2 is SYGVKD. CDR3 length: 13 amino acids. The V gene lost 6 bases and the J gene lost 1 base, with 8 bases spanning the gap. CDR3 in amino acids: CAIRGERTDTQYF. The CDR3 DNA reads as TGTGCCATCAGAGGCGAACGCACAGATACGCAGTATTTT.